This entry describes one T cell receptor beta chain. Treatment described: over 15 received Ad26.COV2.S at low or high dose, single or two shots; roughly five received placebo; per-sample allocation not given. Sampling was performed 63 days after the first vaccine or placebo injection. TCRdb's table, derived via immunoSEQ multiplex PCR, lists solely in-frame clones and lacks some. Of 450,000 to 550,000 clones in the sample, 70% to 90% are singletons; the top ten hold around 1.8%. This entry is derived from a study of Ad26.COV2.S vaccination and SARS-CoV-2 variants. CDR1 MDHEN and CDR2 SYDVKM come from the germline V gene. There are 15 residues in the CDR3. The V end lost 4 bases, the J end lost 5 bases, and 14 bases lay between the germline ends.

The sequence came from a person aged 18-65 years who received the Ad26.COV2.S COVID-19 vaccine or a placebo. Specimen: peripheral blood, collected in a trial of Ad26.COV2.S vaccine versus placebo. The rearrangement uses TRBV28 and TRBJ2-2; TRBD1 might be the D (6 bases). The CDR3 protein is CASSSEPTGTGELFF. The CDR3 bases are TGTGCCAGCAGTTCGGAACCTACAGGGACCGGGGAGCTGTTTTTT. The full variable domain, rest sourced from reference TRBV28 and TRBJ2-2, is DVKVTQSSRYLVKRTGEKVFLECVQDMDHENMFWYRQDPGLGLRLIYFSYDVKMKEKGDIPEGYSVSREKKERFSLILESASTNQTSMYLCASSSEPTGTGELFFGEGSRLTVL.